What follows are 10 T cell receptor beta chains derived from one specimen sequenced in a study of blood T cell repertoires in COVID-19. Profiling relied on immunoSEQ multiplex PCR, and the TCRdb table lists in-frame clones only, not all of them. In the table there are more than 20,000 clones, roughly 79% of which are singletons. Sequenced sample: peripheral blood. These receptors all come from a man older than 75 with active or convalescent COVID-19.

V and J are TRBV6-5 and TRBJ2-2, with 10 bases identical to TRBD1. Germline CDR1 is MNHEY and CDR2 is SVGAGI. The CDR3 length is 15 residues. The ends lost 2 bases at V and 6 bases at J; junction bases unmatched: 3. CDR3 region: CASSYGQGVAGELFF. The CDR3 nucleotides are TGTGCCAGCAGTTACGGACAGGGGGTGGCCGGGGAGCTGTTTTTT.

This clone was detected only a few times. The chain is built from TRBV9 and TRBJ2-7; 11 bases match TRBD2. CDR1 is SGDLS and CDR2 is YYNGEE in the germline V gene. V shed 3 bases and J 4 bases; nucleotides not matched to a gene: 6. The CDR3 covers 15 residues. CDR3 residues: CASSATSGKTYEQYF. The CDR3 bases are TGTGCCAGCAGCGCGACTAGCGGGAAGACATACGAGCAGTACTTC. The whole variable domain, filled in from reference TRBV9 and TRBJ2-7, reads DSGVTQTPKHLITATGQRVTLRCSPRSGDLSVYWYQQSLDQGLQFLIQYYNGEERAKGNILERFSAQQFPDLHSELNLSSLELGDSALYFCASSATSGKTYEQYFGPGTRLTVT.

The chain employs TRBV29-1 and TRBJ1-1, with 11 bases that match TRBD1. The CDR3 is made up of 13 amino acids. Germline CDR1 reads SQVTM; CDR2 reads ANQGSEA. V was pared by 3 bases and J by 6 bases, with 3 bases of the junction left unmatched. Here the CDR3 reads CSVDLGQGAEAFF. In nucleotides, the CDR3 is TGCAGCGTTGACCTGGGACAGGGGGCTGAAGCTTTCTTT.

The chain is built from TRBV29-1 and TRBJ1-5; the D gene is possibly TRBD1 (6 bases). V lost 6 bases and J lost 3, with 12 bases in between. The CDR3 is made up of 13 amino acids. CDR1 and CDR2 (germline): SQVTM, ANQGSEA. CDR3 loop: CSVQDSFNQPQHF. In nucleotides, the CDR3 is TGCAGCGTACAGGACAGCTTCAATCAGCCCCAGCATTTT.

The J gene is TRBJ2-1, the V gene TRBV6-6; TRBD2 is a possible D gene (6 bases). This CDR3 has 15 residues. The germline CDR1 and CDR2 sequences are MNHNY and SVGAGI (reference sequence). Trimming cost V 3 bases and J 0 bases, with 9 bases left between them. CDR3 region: CASSYSGSSYNEQFF. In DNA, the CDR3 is TGTGCCAGCAGTTATAGCGGAAGCTCCTACAATGAGCAGTTCTTC.

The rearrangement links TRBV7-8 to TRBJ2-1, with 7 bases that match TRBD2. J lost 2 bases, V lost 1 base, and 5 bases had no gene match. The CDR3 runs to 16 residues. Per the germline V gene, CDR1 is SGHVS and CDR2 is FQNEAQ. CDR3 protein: CASSLVRGRTYNEQFF. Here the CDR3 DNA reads TGTGCCAGCAGCTTAGTGCGCGGGAGAACCTACAATGAGCAGTTCTTC.

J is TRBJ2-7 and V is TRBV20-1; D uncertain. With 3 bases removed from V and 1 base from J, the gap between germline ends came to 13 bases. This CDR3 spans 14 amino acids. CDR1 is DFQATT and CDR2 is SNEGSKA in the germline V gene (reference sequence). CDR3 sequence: CSASGSVGSYEQYF. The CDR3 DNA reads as TGCAGTGCTAGTGGTTCAGTTGGTTCCTACGAGCAGTACTTC.

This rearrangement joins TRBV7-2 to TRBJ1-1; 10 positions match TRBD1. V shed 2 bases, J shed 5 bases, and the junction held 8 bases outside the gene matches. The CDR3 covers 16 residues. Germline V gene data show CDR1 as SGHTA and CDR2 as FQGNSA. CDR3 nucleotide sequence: TGTGCCAGCAGCTTAAGACCGACAGGGGGCGGAACTGAAGCTTTCTTT. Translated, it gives CASSLRPTGGGTEAFF. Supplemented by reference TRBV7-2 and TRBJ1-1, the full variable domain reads GAGVSQSPSNKVTEKGKDVELRCDPISGHTALYWYRQSLGQGLEFLIYFQGNSAPDKSGLPSDRFSAERTGGSVSTLTIQRTQQEDSAVYLCASSLRPTGGGTEAFFGQGTRLTVV.

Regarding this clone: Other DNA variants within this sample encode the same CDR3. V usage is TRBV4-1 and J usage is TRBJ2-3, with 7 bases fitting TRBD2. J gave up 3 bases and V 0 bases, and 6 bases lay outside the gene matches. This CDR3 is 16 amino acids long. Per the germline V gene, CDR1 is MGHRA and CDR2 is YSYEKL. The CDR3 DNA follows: TGCGCCAGCAGCCAAGATCCAGGACTAGAGACAGATACGCAGTATTTT. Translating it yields CASSQDPGLETDTQYF.

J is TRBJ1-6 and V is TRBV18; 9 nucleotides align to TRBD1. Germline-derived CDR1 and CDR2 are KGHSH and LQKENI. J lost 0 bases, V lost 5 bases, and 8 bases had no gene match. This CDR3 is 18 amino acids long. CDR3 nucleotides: TGTGCCAGCTCATCTACCGGACAGGGGAGCTCCTATAATTCACCCCTCCACTTT. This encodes CASSSTGQGSSYNSPLHF.